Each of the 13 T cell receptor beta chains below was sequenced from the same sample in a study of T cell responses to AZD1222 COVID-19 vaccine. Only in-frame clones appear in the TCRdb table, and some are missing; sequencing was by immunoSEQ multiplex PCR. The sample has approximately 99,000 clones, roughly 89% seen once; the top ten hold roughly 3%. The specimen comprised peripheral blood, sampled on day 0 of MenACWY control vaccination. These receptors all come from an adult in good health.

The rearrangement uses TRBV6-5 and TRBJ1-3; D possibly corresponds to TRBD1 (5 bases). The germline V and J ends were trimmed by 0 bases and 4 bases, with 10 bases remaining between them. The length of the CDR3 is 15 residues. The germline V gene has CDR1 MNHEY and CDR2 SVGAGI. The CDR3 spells CASSYSGVVGNTIYF. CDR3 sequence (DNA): TGTGCCAGCAGTTACTCGGGGGTAGTAGGAAACACCATATATTTT.

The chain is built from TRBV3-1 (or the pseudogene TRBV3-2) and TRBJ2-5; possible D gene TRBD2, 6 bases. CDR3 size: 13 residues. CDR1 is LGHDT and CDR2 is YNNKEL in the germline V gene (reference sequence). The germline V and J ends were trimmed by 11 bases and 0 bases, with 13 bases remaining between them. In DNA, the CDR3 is TGTGCCTCTAGCGACCAGTACCAAGAGACCCAGTACTTC. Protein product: CASSDQYQETQYF.

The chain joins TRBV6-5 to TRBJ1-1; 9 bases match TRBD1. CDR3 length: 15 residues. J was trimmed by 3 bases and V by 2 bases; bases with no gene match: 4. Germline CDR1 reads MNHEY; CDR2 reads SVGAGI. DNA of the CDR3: TGTGCCAGCAGTTACAGGGGACAGGGCTACACTGAAGCTTTCTTT. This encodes CASSYRGQGYTEAFF.

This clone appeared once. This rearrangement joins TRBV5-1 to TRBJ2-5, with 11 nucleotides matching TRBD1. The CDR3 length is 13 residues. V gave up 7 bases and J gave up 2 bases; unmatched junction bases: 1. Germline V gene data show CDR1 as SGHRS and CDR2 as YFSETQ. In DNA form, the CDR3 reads TGCGCCAGCCGGGACAGGGGGCAAGAGACCCAGTACTTC. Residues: CASRDRGQETQYF.

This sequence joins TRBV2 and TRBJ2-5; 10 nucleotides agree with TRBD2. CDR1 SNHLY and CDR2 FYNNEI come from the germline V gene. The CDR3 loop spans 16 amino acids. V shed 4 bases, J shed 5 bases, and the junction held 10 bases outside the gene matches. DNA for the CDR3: TGTGCCAGCAGTGGAGGATCCGGGACTAGCGAGGAGACCCAGTACTTC. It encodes CASSGGSGTSEETQYF. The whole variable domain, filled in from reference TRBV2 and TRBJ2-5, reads EPEVTQTPSHQVTQMGQEVILRCVPISNHLYFYWYRQILGQKVEFLVSFYNNEISEKSEIFDDQFSVERPDGSNFTLKIRSTKLEDSAMYFCASSGGSGTSEETQYFGPGTRLLVL.

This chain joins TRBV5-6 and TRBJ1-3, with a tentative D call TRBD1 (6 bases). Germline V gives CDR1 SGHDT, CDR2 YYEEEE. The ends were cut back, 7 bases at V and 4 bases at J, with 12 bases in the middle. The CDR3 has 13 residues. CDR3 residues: CASGQGSGNTIYF. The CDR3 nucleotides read TGTGCCAGCGGCCAGGGGTCCGGAAACACCATATATTTT.

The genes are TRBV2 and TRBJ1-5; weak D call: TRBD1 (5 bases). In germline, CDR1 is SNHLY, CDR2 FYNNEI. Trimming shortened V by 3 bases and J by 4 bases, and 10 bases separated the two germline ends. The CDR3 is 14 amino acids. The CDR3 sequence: CASSEWPGNQPQHF. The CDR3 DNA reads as TGTGCCAGCAGTGAGTGGCCAGGGAATCAGCCCCAGCATTTT.

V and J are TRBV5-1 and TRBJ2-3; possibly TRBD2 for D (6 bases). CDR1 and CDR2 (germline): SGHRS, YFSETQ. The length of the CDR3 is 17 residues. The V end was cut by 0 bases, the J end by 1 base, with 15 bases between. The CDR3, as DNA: TGCGCCAGCAGCTTGGGTATCGGACTACATGGCACAGATACGCAGTATTTT. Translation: CASSLGIGLHGTDTQYF.

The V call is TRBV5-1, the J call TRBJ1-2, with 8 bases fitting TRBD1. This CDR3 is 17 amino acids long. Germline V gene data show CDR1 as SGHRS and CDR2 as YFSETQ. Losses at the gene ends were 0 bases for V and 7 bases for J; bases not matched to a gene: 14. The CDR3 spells CASSLGPATGDLGGYTF. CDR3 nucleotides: TGCGCCAGCAGCTTGGGACCGGCGACAGGGGATCTAGGTGGCTACACCTTC.

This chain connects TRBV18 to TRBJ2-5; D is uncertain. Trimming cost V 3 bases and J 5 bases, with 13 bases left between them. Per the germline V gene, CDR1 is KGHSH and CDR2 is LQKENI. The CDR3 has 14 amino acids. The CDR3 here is CASSPAIAWETQYF. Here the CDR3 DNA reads TGTGCCAGCTCACCTGCCATTGCCTGGGAGACCCAGTACTTC. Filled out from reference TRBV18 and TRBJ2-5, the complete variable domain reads NAGVMQNPRHLVRRRGQEARLRCSPMKGHSHVYWYRQLPEEGLKFMVYLQKENIIDESGMPKERFSAEFPKEGPSILRIQQVVRGDSAAYFCASSPAIAWETQYFGPGTRLLVL.

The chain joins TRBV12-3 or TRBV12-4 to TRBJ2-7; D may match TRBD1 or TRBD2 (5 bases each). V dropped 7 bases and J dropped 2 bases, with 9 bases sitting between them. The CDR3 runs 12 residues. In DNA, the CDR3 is TGTGCCAGCATGGGGGATGCCTACGAGCAGTACTTC. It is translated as CASMGDAYEQYF.

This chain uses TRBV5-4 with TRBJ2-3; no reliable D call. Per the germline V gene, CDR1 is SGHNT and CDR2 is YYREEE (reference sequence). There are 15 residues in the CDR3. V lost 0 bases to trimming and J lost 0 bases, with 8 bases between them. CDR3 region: CASSLDYQSTDTQYF. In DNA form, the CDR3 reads TGTGCCAGCAGCTTGGACTATCAGAGCACAGATACGCAGTATTTT.

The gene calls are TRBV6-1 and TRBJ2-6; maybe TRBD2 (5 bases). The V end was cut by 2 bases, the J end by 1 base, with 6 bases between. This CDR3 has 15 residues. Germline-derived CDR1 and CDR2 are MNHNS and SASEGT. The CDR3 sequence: CASSERTSGANVLTF. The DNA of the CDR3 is TGTGCCAGCAGTGAAAGGACTTCTGGGGCCAACGTCCTGACTTTC.